This entry is about one T cell receptor beta chain. The use of a sample-barcoded 5' primer and a J-beta primer mix characterized a second PCR of about 7 to 12 cycles. One entry per CDR3 protein results from TCRdb running MiXCR on the 5' RACE reads. Here the sample spans about 720,000 distinct CDR3 sequences, more than 20% being singletons. From germline, CDR1 is LGHNA and CDR2 YSLEER. V was clipped by 2 bases and J by 7 bases, with 9 bases between them. CDR3 length equals 13 residues. This sample was taken from a study of blood T cells in healthy people across ages. This sample also appeared in a second study, on T cells of mothers and their children.

Sequenced sample: blood. The TCR was taken from a boy under 18 in good health. The chain employs TRBV4-3 and TRBJ2-4; D is uncertain. This chain's CDR3 is CASSQRLRNIQYF. The CDR3, as DNA: TGCGCCAGCAGCCAACGTTTGAGGAACATTCAGTACTTC.